This is a list of T cell receptor beta chains from one sample in a study of T cell responses to AZD1222 COVID-19 vaccine. Assay used: immunoSEQ multiplex PCR; TCRdb lists only in-frame clones, some missing. Of 120,000 to 150,000 clones in the sample, roughly 90% were seen once. This specimen was peripheral blood, taken on day 0 of AZD1222 vaccination. Source of these receptors: an adult in good health. The CDR3 runs from the conserved cysteine through the conserved F or W. D genes are given only for firm matches. Size values are once, few and many counts, or a class for expanded clones, and some rows have none.

d_call: .
v_call: TRBV19
j_call: TRBJ2-7
clone_size: .
cdr3_nt: TGTGCCAGTAGTATTGGGCTGACCAGCTCCTACGAGCAGTACTTC
cdr3_aa: CASSIGLTSSYEQYF

d_call: TRBD1
v_call: TRBV4-1
j_call: TRBJ1-1
clone_size: once
cdr3_nt: TGCGCCAGCAGCCAATTCCCGACAGGGGGAAACACTGAAGCTTTCTTT
cdr3_aa: CASSQFPTGGNTEAFF

d_call: .
v_call: TRBV7-3
j_call: TRBJ2-2
clone_size: .
cdr3_nt: TGTGCCAGCAGCTCAAAGGGGGGAAACACCGGGGAGCTGTTTTTT
cdr3_aa: CASSSKGGNTGELFF

d_call: TRBD1
v_call: TRBV5-1
j_call: TRBJ2-7
clone_size: .
cdr3_nt: TGCGCCAGCAGCCGGACAGGGGGGGTCTACGAGCAGTACTTC
cdr3_aa: CASSRTGGVYEQYF

d_call: .
v_call: TRBV14
j_call: TRBJ1-2
clone_size: .
cdr3_nt: TGTGCCAGCAGCCAAGATCCAGGGGCCTATGGCTACACCTTC
cdr3_aa: CASSQDPGAYGYTF

d_call: TRBD2
v_call: TRBV4-3
j_call: TRBJ2-1
clone_size: .
cdr3_nt: TGCGCCAGCAGCCAAGCGGGACTAGCGGGAGATTGGGGGAATGAGCAGTTCTTC
cdr3_aa: CASSQAGLAGDWGNEQFF

d_call: .
v_call: TRBV10-2
j_call: TRBJ2-3
clone_size: .
cdr3_nt: TGCGCCACCAGCTTTCGGGACCCCCCAGATACGCAGTATTTT
cdr3_aa: CATSFRDPPDTQYF

d_call: .
v_call: TRBV5-5
j_call: TRBJ2-7
clone_size: .
cdr3_nt: TGTGCCAGCACCCACGAGGTTCGGGGGTATAGCTCCTACGAGCAGTACTTC
cdr3_aa: CASTHEVRGYSSYEQYF

d_call: .
v_call: TRBV7-6
j_call: TRBJ1-5
clone_size: .
cdr3_nt: TGTGCCAGCCTGAGAGCGAGACACGAAAGCAATCAGCCCCAGCATTTT
cdr3_aa: CASLRARHESNQPQHF

d_call: TRBD2
v_call: TRBV12-5
j_call: TRBJ2-2
clone_size: .
cdr3_nt: TGTGCTAGGCGGGAGGGACCCACCGGGGAGCTGTTTTTT
cdr3_aa: CARREGPTGELFF

d_call: .
v_call: TRBV4-3
j_call: TRBJ2-7
clone_size: once
cdr3_nt: TGCGCCAGCAGCCTATCTTGGGGCTACGAGCAGTACTTC
cdr3_aa: CASSLSWGYEQYF

d_call: .
v_call: TRBV19
j_call: TRBJ2-2
clone_size: .
cdr3_nt: TGTGCCAGTAGGCCGATTGATACTGCCGGGGAGCTGTTTTTT
cdr3_aa: CASRPIDTAGELFF

d_call: TRBD1
v_call: TRBV5-6
j_call: TRBJ1-2
clone_size: .
cdr3_nt: TGTGCCAGCAGCTCACAGGGGGACTATGGCTACACCTTC
cdr3_aa: CASSSQGDYGYTF

d_call: .
v_call: TRBV12-5
j_call: TRBJ1-6
clone_size: .
cdr3_nt: TGTGCTAGTTCGTTGGTAGGGGGTTCTACGAGCTCCTATAATTCACCCCTCCACTTT
cdr3_aa: CASSLVGGSTSSYNSPLHF

d_call: TRBD1
v_call: TRBV28
j_call: TRBJ1-5
clone_size: .
cdr3_nt: TGTGCCAGCTCTCGACCGGGACAGGGGGCTTCGTTTAGCAATCAGCCCCAGCATTTT
cdr3_aa: CASSRPGQGASFSNQPQHF

d_call: TRBD2
v_call: TRBV2
j_call: TRBJ2-7
clone_size: .
cdr3_nt: TGTGCCAGCAGCCCTAAAGGGGGACTAGCACAGGGCGAGCAGTACTTC
cdr3_aa: CASSPKGGLAQGEQYF

d_call: .
v_call: TRBV19
j_call: TRBJ2-5
clone_size: .
cdr3_nt: TGTGCCAGTAGTATATACGAGGACGACGCTACCCAGTACTTC
cdr3_aa: CASSIYEDDATQYF

d_call: .
v_call: TRBV19
j_call: TRBJ2-1
clone_size: .
cdr3_nt: TGTGCCAGCCGAGCGGGCACCACCTACAATGAGCAGTTCTTC
cdr3_aa: CASRAGTTYNEQFF

d_call: .
v_call: TRBV11-1
j_call: TRBJ1-2
clone_size: .
cdr3_nt: TGTGCCAGCAGCAGTGGCAGCTACTATGGCTACACCTTC
cdr3_aa: CASSSGSYYGYTF

d_call: .
v_call: TRBV7-9
j_call: TRBJ1-3
clone_size: .
cdr3_nt: TGTGCCAGCAGCTTAGGGACGGGTGAGAACACCATATATTTT
cdr3_aa: CASSLGTGENTIYF

d_call: .
v_call: TRBV6-5
j_call: TRBJ2-1
clone_size: .
cdr3_nt: TGTGCCAGCAGGAGAGCGGGTACAGAGCAGTTCTTC
cdr3_aa: CASRRAGTEQFF

d_call: .
v_call: TRBV11-2
j_call: TRBJ2-7
clone_size: once
cdr3_nt: TGTGCCAGCAGCTCCTCCATCCGTACGACTTTTGACGAGCAGTACTTC
cdr3_aa: CASSSSIRTTFDEQYF

d_call: .
v_call: TRBV6-5
j_call: TRBJ2-3
clone_size: .
cdr3_nt: TGTGCCAGCAGTTCAAGGGGCGGGGAGGCAGATACGCAGTATTTT
cdr3_aa: CASSSRGGEADTQYF